This entry lists 22 T cell receptor beta chains sequenced from one sample in a study of CD8 T cells in ankylosing spondylitis. Antigens for these TCRs are unknown. Study-wide points: Ankylosing spondylitis blood seemed to carry a telltale TCR beta motif made of under 10 highly homologous variants.

TCRdb fed the 5' RACE reads into MiXCR, producing one record per CDR3 protein. This table has over 700,000 distinct CDR3 sequences, 19% appearing once. Sequencing was performed on blood, either unsorted or a sorted T cell fraction (not recorded which). Receptors were obtained from a male donor with ankylosing spondylitis.

This clonotype was counted only a few times. The chain uses TRBV5-5 and TRBJ2-2; a weak D match, TRBD1 (6 bases). The germline gives CDR1 SGHKS, CDR2 YYEKEE (reference sequence). The CDR3 totals 14 residues. The germline V and J ends were trimmed by 1 base and 4 bases, with 8 bases remaining between them. The CDR3 loop is CASSLTGFTGELFF. In DNA form, the CDR3 reads TGTGCCAGCAGCTTGACAGGGTTCACCGGGGAGCTGTTTTTT.

This clonotype was seen a few times. This sequence joins TRBV20-1 and TRBJ2-7, with 13 bases identical to TRBD2. CDR1 is DFQATT, CDR2 SNEGSKA, per germline (reference sequence). The CDR3 sequence is 17 residues long. V was clipped by 4 bases and J by 6 bases; unmatched bases: 15. The CDR3 region is CSATPGTSGMGFGEQYF. The CDR3 nucleotides are TGCAGTGCTACCCCCGGGACTAGCGGGATGGGGTTTGGCGAGCAGTACTTC.

This rearrangement joins TRBV11-2 to TRBJ1-1; TRBD1 is a possible D gene (5 bases). The CDR3 consists of 13 residues. Trimming cost V 8 bases and J 6 bases, with 16 bases left between them. Germline lookup yields CDR1 SGHAT and CDR2 FQNNGV. CDR3 DNA sequence: TGTGCCAGCGGGTGGGGCCTCGGGGCTGAAGCTTTCTTT. As protein: CASGWGLGAEAFF. The entire variable domain, with the rest obtained from reference TRBV11-2 and TRBJ1-1, is as follows: EAGVAQSPRYKIIEKRQSVAFWCNPISGHATLYWYQQILGQGPKLLIQFQNNGVVDDSQLPKDRFSAERLKGVDSTLKIQPAKLEDSAVYLCASGWGLGAEAFFGQGTRLTVV.

The chain is built from TRBV5-1 and TRBJ1-1, with 8 bases identical to TRBD1. The V and J ends lost 0 bases and 0 bases, in that order; junction bases with no gene match: 10. The CDR3 runs to 18 residues. Germline V gene lookup returns CDR1 SGHRS and CDR2 YFSETQ. In DNA form, the CDR3 reads TGCGCCAGCAGCTTGGCTATCCGGACAGGGCGGATGAACACTGAAGCTTTCTTT. Translating it yields CASSLAIRTGRMNTEAFF.

This clonotype was counted between two and nine times. This chain joins TRBV5-5 and TRBJ2-1; D gene unclear. V was trimmed by 0 bases and J by 5 bases, leaving 12 bases between them. Germline values: CDR1 SGHKS, CDR2 YYEKEE (reference sequence). The CDR3 has 15 residues. CDR3 nucleotides: TGTGCCAGCAGCTTGGACAGAATAAGGGACAATGAGCAGTTCTTC. It translates to CASSLDRIRDNEQFF.

The rearrangement uses TRBV7-3 and TRBJ2-1; 9 bases align to TRBD1. Trimming took 5 bases from V and 12 from J; bases not matched to a gene: 14. CDR3 length: 15 residues. Germline V gene sequence: CDR1 SGHTA, CDR2 FQGTGA. The CDR3 DNA reads TGTGCCAGCAGCCAACAACCCGGGACAGGGATGGTGCAGTTCTTC. It specifies CASSQQPGTGMVQFF.

This rearrangement joins TRBV7-8 to TRBJ1-5; perhaps TRBD1 as D (6 bases). CDR1 and CDR2 from the germline V gene are SGHVS and FQNEAQ. The CDR3 consists of 17 residues. The V end lost 4 bases, the J end lost 0 bases, and 16 bases lay between the germline ends. The CDR3: CASSSLRGSGSNQPQHF. The CDR3 DNA reads as TGTGCCAGCAGCTCCCTCAGGGGATCGGGTAGCAATCAGCCCCAGCATTTT.

The chain recombines TRBV9 with TRBJ1-3; 8 nucleotides line up with TRBD1. The CDR3 is 14 amino acids. The junction had 2 bases not matched to a gene; V was cut back by 4 bases and J by 2 bases. Germline lookup yields CDR1 SGDLS and CDR2 YYNGEE. The CDR3 loop is CASSRTGTGNTIYF. As DNA, the CDR3 is TGTGCCAGCAGCAGGACAGGGACTGGAAACACCATATATTTT.

This clonotype was detected only once. CDR3 protein: CASSQDGRVPTDTQYF. The CDR3 DNA follows: TGCGCCAGCAGCCAAGACGGGAGGGTTCCCACAGATACGCAGTATTTT. The J gene is TRBJ2-3, the V gene TRBV4-1, with TRBD2 matching over 8 bases. The trim removed 0 bases at V and 2 bases at J, leaving 4 bases unmatched. The CDR3 loop spans 16 amino acids. Germline V gene data show CDR1 as MGHRA and CDR2 as YSYEKL.

This chain connects TRBV5-4 to TRBJ1-2; 9 bases fit TRBD1. CDR3 size: 14 residues. Germline CDR1 and CDR2: SGHNT and YYREEE (reference sequence). The V gene end was trimmed by 5 bases and the J gene end by 6 bases; junction bases not matched to a gene: 8. The CDR3 loop reads CASSFRGQGDGYTF. In nucleotides, the CDR3 is TGTGCCAGCAGTTTTCGGGGACAGGGAGATGGCTACACCTTC.

This clonotype has only one observation. The CDR3 coding sequence is TGTGCCAGCAGTGAAATCGGACAGTATAATTCACCCCTCCACTTT. Amino acids: CASSEIGQYNSPLHF. This chain connects TRBV2 to TRBJ1-6; D possibly corresponds to TRBD1 (6 bases). Germline values: CDR1 SNHLY, CDR2 FYNNEI. The CDR3 loop spans 15 amino acids. V was trimmed by 2 bases and J by 4 bases, leaving 9 bases between them.

The chain recombines TRBV2 with TRBJ1-1; TRBD1 is a possible D gene (5 bases). This CDR3 contains 17 residues. Per germline, CDR1 SNHLY and CDR2 FYNNEI. Trimming shortened V by 5 bases and J by 1 base, and 20 bases separated the two germline ends. The DNA for the CDR3 is TGTGCCAGCAGTAAACCCGACTGGGGGGGAACGAACACTGAAGCTTTCTTT. Protein: CASSKPDWGGTNTEAFF. The variable domain in full, with the rest retrieved from reference TRBV2 and TRBJ1-1, is EPEVTQTPSHQVTQMGQEVILRCVPISNHLYFYWYRQILGQKVEFLVSFYNNEISEKSEIFDDQFSVERPDGSNFTLKIRSTKLEDSAMYFCASSKPDWGGTNTEAFFGQGTRLTVV.

The chain recombines TRBV4-2 with TRBJ1-1; D uncertain. V lost 2 bases, J lost 4 bases, and 14 bases lay in between. Germline values: CDR1 LGHNA, CDR2 YNFKEQ. The length of the CDR3 is 15 residues. The CDR3 DNA is TGTGCCAGCAGCCAATTCTGGAAGGAGGGCACTGAAGCTTTCTTT. Protein: CASSQFWKEGTEAFF.

This clonotype was counted ten times or more. The CDR3 bases are TGTGCCAGCAGCGTCACGGGGCAATCTACCGGGGAGCTGTTTTTT. This sequence encodes CASSVTGQSTGELFF. The V and J genes are TRBV7-2 and TRBJ2-2; D possibly uses TRBD1 or TRBD2 (5 bases each). From germline, CDR1 is SGHTA and CDR2 FQGNSA. V was pared by 5 bases and J by 5 bases, with 15 bases between. The CDR3 runs to 15 residues.

Only a few counts were recorded for this clonotype. The chain has TRBV6-2 or TRBV6-3 and TRBJ1-1, with D unclear. The germline CDR1 and CDR2 sequences are MNHEY and SVGEGT. CDR3 length: 13 amino acids. V lost 5 bases to trimming and J lost 4 bases, with 11 bases between them. The CDR3 DNA follows: TGTGCCAGCAGTGATACTCTGGGCACTGAAGCTTTCTTT. Translated, it gives CASSDTLGTEAFF.

Here the CDR3 DNA reads TGTGCCAGCAGCCCTCAGGGTTGGAACAATGAGCAGTTCTTC. Its translation: CASSPQGWNNEQFF. The rearrangement uses TRBV7-9 and TRBJ2-1, with a possible D match to TRBD1 (5 bases). The CDR3 has 14 residues. V lost 5 bases and J lost 5, with 13 bases in between. Germline V lookup: CDR1 SEHNR, CDR2 FQNEAQ (reference sequence). The whole variable domain, filled in from reference TRBV7-9 and TRBJ2-1, reads DTGVSQNPRHKITKRGQNVTFRCDPISEHNRLYWYRQTLGQGPEFLTYFQNEAQLEKSRLLSDRFSAERPKGSFSTLEIQRTEQGDSAMYLCASSPQGWNNEQFFGPGTRLTVL.

This clonotype was recorded at least ten times. This rearrangement joins TRBV7-2 to TRBJ2-3, with TRBD2 matching over 15 bases. The length of the CDR3 is 16 residues. Trimming took 5 bases from V and 4 from J; bases not matched to a gene: 4. CDR1 is SGHTA, CDR2 FQGNSA, per germline. The CDR3 nucleotides are TGTGCCAGCAGCCTGGGACTAGCGGGAGGTGCAGATACGCAGTATTTT. Its translation is CASSLGLAGGADTQYF. Full variable domain (rest looked up from reference TRBV7-2 and TRBJ2-3): GAGVSQSPSNKVTEKGKDVELRCDPISGHTALYWYRQSLGQGLEFLIYFQGNSAPDKSGLPSDRFSAERTGGSVSTLTIQRTQQEDSAVYLCASSLGLAGGADTQYFGPGTRLTVL.

This clonotype was recorded a few times. The V gene is TRBV12-3 or TRBV12-4, the J gene TRBJ1-1, with 9 positions matching TRBD1. V dropped 7 bases and J dropped 3; count of bases not matched to a gene: 3. The CDR3 loop spans 13 amino acids. In nucleotides, the CDR3 is TGTGCCAGCATCAGGACAGGGGACACTGAAGCTTTCTTT. As protein: CASIRTGDTEAFF.

This chain connects TRBV6-2 or TRBV6-3 to TRBJ1-2; weak D call: TRBD1 (5 bases). Germline V CDR1 and CDR2: MNHEY, SVGEGT. The germline V and J ends were trimmed by 3 bases and 3 bases, with 11 bases remaining between them. The CDR3 is 14 amino acids. The CDR3 loop is CASSYGHAYYGYTF. The CDR3, as DNA: TGTGCCAGCAGTTATGGACACGCGTACTATGGCTACACCTTC.

This clonotype was seen ten or more times. The genes are TRBV7-8 and TRBJ2-7; the match to TRBD2 covers 8 bases. Germline V CDR1 and CDR2: SGHVS, FQNEAQ. This CDR3 contains 15 residues. J lost 5 bases, V lost 1 base, and 7 bases had no gene match. CDR3 nucleotides: TGTGCCAGCAGCTTAGAAGCGGGACTAGGAGACGAGCAGTACTTC. Translating gives CASSLEAGLGDEQYF.

This clonotype was found a few times. The rearrangement uses TRBV12-3 or TRBV12-4 and TRBJ2-5; possibly TRBD2 for D (5 bases). Trimming took 11 bases from V and 4 from J, leaving 20 bases between them. The CDR3 extends over 14 amino acids. CDR3 in DNA: TGTGCCTCCTCCTTATCGGGGTTATCAGAGACCCAGTACTTC. This translates into CASSLSGLSETQYF.

This clonotype has more than one count but fewer than ten. V and J are TRBV6-5 and TRBJ2-2, with D possibly TRBD2 on 5 matching bases. Trimming cost V 0 bases and J 5 bases, with 13 bases left between them. The CDR3 spans 16 residues. Per germline, CDR1 MNHEY and CDR2 SVGAGI. The CDR3 DNA reads TGTGCCAGCAGTTACTCGTACGGGAAAGTTACCGGGGAGCTGTTTTTT. Its translation: CASSYSYGKVTGELFF.